The rows below give T cell receptor beta chains drawn from one sample of a study of Ad26.COV2.S vaccination and SARS-CoV-2 variants. The method was immunoSEQ multiplex PCR; TCRdb's version includes in-frame clones alone and lacks a portion of them. The sample records 300,000 to 400,000 clones, roughly 91% being singletons. The sample in question was peripheral blood, obtained in a trial of Ad26.COV2.S vaccine versus placebo. These receptors all stem from a person aged 18-65 years who received the Ad26.COV2.S COVID-19 vaccine or a placebo. Both conserved end residues are part of each CDR3. D genes are given only for firm matches. Only part of the rows carry a size: once, few, many, or a class if the clone is expanded.

J: TRBJ1-6; V: TRBV19; D: -; size: -; DNA: TGTGCCAGTAGTATCCCCTGGAGTTCACCCCTCCACTTT; CDR3: CASSIPWSSPLHF
J: TRBJ2-5; V: TRBV10-3; D: TRBD1; size: -; DNA: TGTGCCATCCGGGACAGCTCTCAAGAGACCCAGTACTTC; CDR3: CAIRDSSQETQYF
J: TRBJ2-1; V: TRBV12-3/TRBV12-4; D: -; size: few; DNA: TGTGCCAGCAGTACTAGAAATGAGCAGTTCTTC; CDR3: CASSTRNEQFF
J: TRBJ1-3; V: TRBV6-5; D: -; size: -; DNA: TGTGCCACCAAGGGATCCGGAAACACCATATATTTT; CDR3: CATKGSGNTIYF
J: TRBJ2-7; V: TRBV19; D: -; size: -; DNA: TGTGCCAGTAGTATGTTGGGCGAGCAGTACTTC; CDR3: CASSMLGEQYF
J: TRBJ1-5; V: TRBV19; D: TRBD1; size: -; DNA: TGTGCCAGTAGTATAGGAGGAACCGGACAGGGCAATCAGCCCCAGCATTTT; CDR3: CASSIGGTGQGNQPQHF
J: TRBJ2-1; V: TRBV14; D: -; size: -; DNA: TGTGCCAGCAGCGTACTTGTGGGGGGCTACGGCAATGAGCAGTTCTTC; CDR3: CASSVLVGGYGNEQFF
J: TRBJ1-4; V: TRBV5-1; D: -; size: -; DNA: TGCGCCAGCAGCAAAGGGGTAAATGAAAAACTGTTTTTT; CDR3: CASSKGVNEKLFF
J: TRBJ2-5; V: TRBV6-2/TRBV6-3; D: TRBD2; size: -; DNA: TGTGCCAGCAGCCATCTAGCGGGGGGGGAAGAGACCCAGTACTTC; CDR3: CASSHLAGGEETQYF
J: TRBJ1-3; V: TRBV5-6; D: -; size: -; DNA: TGTGCCAGCAGCTTGGCTGGTAGCTCTGGAAACACCATATATTTT; CDR3: CASSLAGSSGNTIYF
J: TRBJ1-5; V: TRBV6-6; D: -; size: -; DNA: TGTGCCAGCAGCCATACAGATAGCAATCAGCCCCAGCATTTT; CDR3: CASSHTDSNQPQHF
J: TRBJ2-3; V: TRBV7-3; D: -; size: -; DNA: TGTGCCAGCAGCAGTGGAGGGGATACGCAGTATTTT; CDR3: CASSSGGDTQYF
J: TRBJ1-1; V: TRBV5-1; D: -; size: -; DNA: TGCGCCAGCAGCGCCAAGGCGCAGAACCCAGAAGCTTTCTTT; CDR3: CASSAKAQNPEAFF
J: TRBJ2-1; V: TRBV7-9; D: TRBD2; size: -; DNA: TGTGCCAGCAGGCCGGCAGCGGGGGGGTTCTACAATGAGCAGTTCTTC; CDR3: CASRPAAGGFYNEQFF
J: TRBJ1-4; V: TRBV4-1; D: -; size: -; DNA: TGCGCCAGCAGCCAAGGCCTGATTAATGAAAAACTGTTTTTT; CDR3: CASSQGLINEKLFF
J: TRBJ2-7; V: TRBV28; D: -; size: -; DNA: TGTGCCAGCAACCAAGACCGATTCCCCTACGAGCAGTACTTC; CDR3: CASNQDRFPYEQYF
J: TRBJ2-1; V: TRBV11-2; D: -; size: -; DNA: TGTGCCAGCAGCCTGGGGCTTTCTAACGAGCAGTTCTTC; CDR3: CASSLGLSNEQFF
J: TRBJ2-3; V: TRBV7-2; D: TRBD2; size: -; DNA: TGTGCCAGCAGCTTGGGACTAGCGGGCGGGGAATGGGCGCAGTATTTT; CDR3: CASSLGLAGGEWAQYF
J: TRBJ1-1; V: TRBV5-4; D: TRBD1; size: -; DNA: TGTGCCAGCAGCTTGGCTGGGACAGGGCCCCCTGAAGCTTTCTTT; CDR3: CASSLAGTGPPEAFF
J: TRBJ1-4; V: TRBV9; D: -; size: -; DNA: TGTGCCAGCAGCGTAGAGGGGAGAGGGATCGGTCGGGAAAAACTGTTTTTT; CDR3: CASSVEGRGIGREKLFF
J: TRBJ2-7; V: TRBV3-1/TRBV3-2; D: -; size: -; DNA: TGTGCCAGCAGCCAAATGCGGGGCCCCTACGAGCAGTACTTC; CDR3: CASSQMRGPYEQYF
J: TRBJ1-3; V: TRBV4-2; D: -; size: once; DNA: TGTGCCAGCAGCCCTGGGGGGGGCTCTGGAAACACCATATATTTT; CDR3: CASSPGGGSGNTIYF
J: TRBJ2-1; V: TRBV5-1; D: TRBD1; size: -; DNA: TGCGCCAGCAGCCCCTCGGGACCCAGGGGGAGCAATGAGCAGTTCTTC; CDR3: CASSPSGPRGSNEQFF
J: TRBJ2-1; V: TRBV7-6; D: TRBD2; size: -; DNA: TGTGCCAGCAGCTCACTTGGGGGACTAGCCGTCAGCAATGAGCAGTTCTTC; CDR3: CASSSLGGLAVSNEQFF
J: TRBJ2-1; V: TRBV10-3; D: TRBD2; size: once; DNA: TGTGCCATCAGTGAGTCGCTAGCGGGGGGGCTGTCCTACAATGAGCAGTTCTTC; CDR3: CAISESLAGGLSYNEQFF
J: TRBJ1-2; V: TRBV9; D: TRBD1; size: -; DNA: TGTGCCAGCAGCGTAGCCCGGACAGGGAATGTCTATGGCTACACCTTC; CDR3: CASSVARTGNVYGYTF
J: TRBJ1-2; V: TRBV12-3/TRBV12-4; D: -; size: -; DNA: TGTGCCAGCACCTATGACCCCGACTATGGCTACACCTTC; CDR3: CASTYDPDYGYTF
J: TRBJ1-2; V: TRBV13; D: -; size: -; DNA: TGTGCCAGCAGCTTAGGCCCCGATGGCTATGGCTACACCTTC; CDR3: CASSLGPDGYGYTF
J: TRBJ2-2; V: TRBV7-6; D: -; size: -; DNA: TGTGCCAGCAGCCTCCGGGGGTTGGGAGTCCCCGGGGAGCTGTTTTTT; CDR3: CASSLRGLGVPGELFF
J: TRBJ2-7; V: TRBV5-6; D: -; size: -; DNA: TGTGCCAGCAGCTTGTCCAGCTCCTACGAGCAGTACTTC; CDR3: CASSLSSSYEQYF
J: TRBJ2-3; V: TRBV20-1; D: -; size: -; DNA: TGCAGTGCAACGTTGGATACGCAGTATTTT; CDR3: CSATLDTQYF
J: TRBJ2-3; V: TRBV11-3; D: -; size: -; DNA: TGTGCCAGCAGCTTTTGGGGGGGCCGGGCAGATACGCAGTATTTT; CDR3: CASSFWGGRADTQYF
J: TRBJ2-5; V: TRBV10-3; D: -; size: -; DNA: TGTGCCATCAGTGAGCGAGTTAAAGAGACCCAGTACTTC; CDR3: CAISERVKETQYF
J: TRBJ1-1; V: TRBV11-1; D: -; size: -; DNA: TGTGCCAGCAGTCAGGGTGAGGCCACTGAAGCTTTCTTT; CDR3: CASSQGEATEAFF
J: TRBJ2-2; V: TRBV7-9; D: TRBD2; size: -; DNA: TGTGCCAGCAGCCCGAGCGGGGTCGGGGAGCTGTTTTTT; CDR3: CASSPSGVGELFF
J: TRBJ1-6; V: TRBV9; D: TRBD1; size: -; DNA: TGTGCCAGCAGCTCCCCGACAGGGAACAATTCACCCCTCCACTTT; CDR3: CASSSPTGNNSPLHF
J: TRBJ2-7; V: TRBV18; D: TRBD1; size: -; DNA: TGTGCCAGCTCACCGAGATACAGGGGAGAAGCCACCTACGAGCAGTACTTC; CDR3: CASSPRYRGEATYEQYF